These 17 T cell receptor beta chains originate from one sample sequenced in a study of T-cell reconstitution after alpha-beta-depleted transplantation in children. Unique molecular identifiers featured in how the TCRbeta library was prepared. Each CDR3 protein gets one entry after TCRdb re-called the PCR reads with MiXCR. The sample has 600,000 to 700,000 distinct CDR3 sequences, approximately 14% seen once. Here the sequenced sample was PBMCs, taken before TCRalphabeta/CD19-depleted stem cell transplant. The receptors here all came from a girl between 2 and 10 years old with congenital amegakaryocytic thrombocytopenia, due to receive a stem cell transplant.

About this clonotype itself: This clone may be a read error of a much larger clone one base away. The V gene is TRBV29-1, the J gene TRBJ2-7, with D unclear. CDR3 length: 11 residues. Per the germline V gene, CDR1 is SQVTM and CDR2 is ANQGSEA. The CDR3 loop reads CSVASSYEQHF. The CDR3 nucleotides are TGCAGCGTTGCCAGCTCCTACGAGCAGCACTTC.

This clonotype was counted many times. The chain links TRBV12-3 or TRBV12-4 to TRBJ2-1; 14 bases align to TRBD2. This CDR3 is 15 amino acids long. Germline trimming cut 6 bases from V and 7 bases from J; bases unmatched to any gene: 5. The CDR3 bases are TGTGCCAGCAGCACGGGACTAGCGGGAGTGAATGAGCAGTTCTTC. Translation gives CASSTGLAGVNEQFF.

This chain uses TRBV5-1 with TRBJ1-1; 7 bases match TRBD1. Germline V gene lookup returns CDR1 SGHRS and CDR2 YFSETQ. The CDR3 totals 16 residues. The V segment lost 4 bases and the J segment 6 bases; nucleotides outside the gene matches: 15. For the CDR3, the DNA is TGCGCCAGCAGCACAGCCCTGGGACAGAATCGCGCTGAAGCTTTCTTT. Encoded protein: CASSTALGQNRAEAFF.

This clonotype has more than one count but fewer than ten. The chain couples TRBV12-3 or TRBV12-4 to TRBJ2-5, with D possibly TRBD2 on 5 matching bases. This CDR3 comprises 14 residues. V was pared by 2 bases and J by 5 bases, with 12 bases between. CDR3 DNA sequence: TGTGCCAGCAGTTTAAACGGGAACGGCGAGACCCAGTACTTC. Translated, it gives CASSLNGNGETQYF.

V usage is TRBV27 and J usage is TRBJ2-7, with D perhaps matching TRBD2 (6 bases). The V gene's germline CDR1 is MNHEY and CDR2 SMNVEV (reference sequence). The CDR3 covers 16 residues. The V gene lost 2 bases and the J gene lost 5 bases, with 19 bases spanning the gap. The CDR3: CASSLIFGRPSNEQYF. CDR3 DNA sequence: TGTGCCAGCAGTTTAATCTTTGGGAGGCCGTCAAACGAGCAGTACTTC.

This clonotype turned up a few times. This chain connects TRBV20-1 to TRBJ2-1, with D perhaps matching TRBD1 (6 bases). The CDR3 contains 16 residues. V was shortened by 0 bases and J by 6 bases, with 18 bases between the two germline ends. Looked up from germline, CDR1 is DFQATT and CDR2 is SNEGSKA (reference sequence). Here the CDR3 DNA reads TGCAGTGCTAGAGATATAACCGAGGGGGTGTTCAATGAGCAGTTCTTC. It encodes CSARDITEGVFNEQFF.

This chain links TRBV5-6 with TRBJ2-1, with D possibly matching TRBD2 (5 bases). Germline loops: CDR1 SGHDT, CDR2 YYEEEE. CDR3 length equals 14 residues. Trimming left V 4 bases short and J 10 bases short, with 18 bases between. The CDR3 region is CASSPGVLCGEQFF. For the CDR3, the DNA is TGTGCCAGCAGCCCCGGGGTCCTCTGCGGGGAGCAGTTCTTC.

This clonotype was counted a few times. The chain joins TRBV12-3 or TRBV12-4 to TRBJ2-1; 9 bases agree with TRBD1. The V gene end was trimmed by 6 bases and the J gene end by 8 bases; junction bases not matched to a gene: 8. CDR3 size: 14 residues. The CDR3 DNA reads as TGTGCCAGCAGCTTGCGGACAGGGGTAGATGAGCAGTTCTTC. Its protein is CASSLRTGVDEQFF.

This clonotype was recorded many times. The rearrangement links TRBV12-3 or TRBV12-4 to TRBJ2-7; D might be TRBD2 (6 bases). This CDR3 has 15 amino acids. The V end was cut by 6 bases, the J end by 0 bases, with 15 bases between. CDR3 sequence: CASSPPSSASYEQYF. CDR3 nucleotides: TGTGCCAGCAGCCCTCCTTCTAGCGCCTCCTACGAGCAGTACTTC.

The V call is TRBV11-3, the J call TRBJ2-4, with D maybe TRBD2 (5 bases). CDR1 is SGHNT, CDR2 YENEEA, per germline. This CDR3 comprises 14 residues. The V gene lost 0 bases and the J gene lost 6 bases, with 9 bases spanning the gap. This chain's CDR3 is CASSLDRGSNIQYF. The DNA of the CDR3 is TGTGCCAGCAGCTTAGATCGGGGATCAAACATTCAGTACTTC.

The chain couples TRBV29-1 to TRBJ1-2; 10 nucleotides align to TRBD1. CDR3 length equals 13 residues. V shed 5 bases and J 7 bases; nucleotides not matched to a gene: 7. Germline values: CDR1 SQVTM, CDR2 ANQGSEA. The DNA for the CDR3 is TGCAGCGTTCCGGGACAGGGGTTGACTGGCTACACCTTC. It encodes CSVPGQGLTGYTF. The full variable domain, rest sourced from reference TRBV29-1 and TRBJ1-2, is SAVISQKPSRDICQRGTSLTIQCQVDSQVTMMFWYRQQPGQSLTLIATANQGSEATYESGFVIDKFPISRPNLTFSTLTVSNMSPEDSSIYLCSVPGQGLTGYTFGSGTRLTVV.

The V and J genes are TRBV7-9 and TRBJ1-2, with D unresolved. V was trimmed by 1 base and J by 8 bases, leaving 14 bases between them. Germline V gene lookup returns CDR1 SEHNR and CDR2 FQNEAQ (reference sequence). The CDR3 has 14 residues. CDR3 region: CASSLVVSAWGYTF. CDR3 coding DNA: TGTGCCAGCAGCTTAGTAGTTTCGGCTTGGGGCTACACCTTC.

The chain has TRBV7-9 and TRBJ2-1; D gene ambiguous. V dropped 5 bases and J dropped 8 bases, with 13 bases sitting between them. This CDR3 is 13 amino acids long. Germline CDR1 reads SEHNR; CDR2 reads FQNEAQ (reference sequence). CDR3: CASSPRTADEQFF. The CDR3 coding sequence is TGTGCCAGCAGCCCGAGAACGGCCGATGAGCAGTTCTTC. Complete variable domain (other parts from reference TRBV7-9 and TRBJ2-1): DTGVSQNPRHKITKRGQNVTFRCDPISEHNRLYWYRQTLGQGPEFLTYFQNEAQLEKSRLLSDRFSAERPKGSFSTLEIQRTEQGDSAMYLCASSPRTADEQFFGPGTRLTVL.

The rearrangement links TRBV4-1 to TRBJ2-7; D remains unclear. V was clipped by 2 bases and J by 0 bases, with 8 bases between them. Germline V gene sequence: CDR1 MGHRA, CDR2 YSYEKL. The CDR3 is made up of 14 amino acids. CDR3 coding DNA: TGCGCCAGCAGCCAACGCCGAAGCTCCTACGAGCAGTACTTC. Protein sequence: CASSQRRSSYEQYF.

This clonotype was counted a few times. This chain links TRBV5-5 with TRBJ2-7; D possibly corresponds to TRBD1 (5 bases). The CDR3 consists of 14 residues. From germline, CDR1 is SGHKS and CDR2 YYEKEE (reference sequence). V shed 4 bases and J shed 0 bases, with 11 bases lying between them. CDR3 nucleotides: TGTGCCAGCAGCACTCGACAGCGCTCCTACGAGCAGTACTTC. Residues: CASSTRQRSYEQYF.

The CDR3 sequence is CASRRSDGANVLTF. The CDR3 bases are TGTGCCAGCAGACGGAGCGATGGGGCCAACGTCCTGACTTTC. The J gene is TRBJ2-6, the V gene TRBV25-1; D unclear. Trimming left V 6 bases short and J 3 bases short, with 9 bases between. Germline V gene data show CDR1 as MGHDK and CDR2 as SYGVNS. This CDR3 region has 14 residues.

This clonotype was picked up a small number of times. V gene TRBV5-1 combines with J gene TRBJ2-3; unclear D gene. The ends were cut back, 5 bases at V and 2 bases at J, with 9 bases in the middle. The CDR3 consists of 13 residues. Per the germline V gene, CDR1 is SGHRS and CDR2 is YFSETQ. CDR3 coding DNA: TGCGCCAGCAGGCCTTTCGACACAGATACGCAGTATTTT. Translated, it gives CASRPFDTDTQYF.